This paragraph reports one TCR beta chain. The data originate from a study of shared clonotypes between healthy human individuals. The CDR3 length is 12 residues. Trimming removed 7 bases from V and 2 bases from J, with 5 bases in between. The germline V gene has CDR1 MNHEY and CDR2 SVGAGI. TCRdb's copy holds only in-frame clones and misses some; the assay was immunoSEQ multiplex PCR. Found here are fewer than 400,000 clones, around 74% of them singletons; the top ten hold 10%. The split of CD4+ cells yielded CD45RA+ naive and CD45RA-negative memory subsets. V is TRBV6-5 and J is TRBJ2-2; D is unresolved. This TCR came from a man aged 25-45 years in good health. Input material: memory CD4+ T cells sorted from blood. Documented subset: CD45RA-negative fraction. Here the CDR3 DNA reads TGTGCCAGCAAATCTAACACCGGGGAGCTGTTTTTT. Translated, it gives CASKSNTGELFF.